Listed here are 3 T cell receptor beta chains from one sample, sequenced in a study of T cells in Graves' hyperthyroidism and ophthalmopathy. RNA transcripts yielded amplified TCR beta CDR3 regions. During a first-round RT-PCR of the TCR CDR3, the HTBI primer set was used. TCRdb redid the calling of the multiplex PCR reads with MiXCR, one entry per CDR3 protein. Of some 760,000 distinct CDR3 sequences listed, less than 15% are singletons. Sequenced: blood. These receptors all stem from a woman aged 18-29 years with Graves' hyperthyroidism.

This sequence joins TRBV18 and TRBJ2-1; a weak D match, TRBD1 (6 bases). V was trimmed by 6 bases and J by 0 bases, leaving 12 bases between them. Looked up from germline, CDR1 is KGHSH and CDR2 is LQKENI. CDR3 length: 15 residues. CDR3: CASSRGQNSYNEQFF. The CDR3 DNA follows: TGTGCCAGCTCCCGCGGACAGAACTCCTACAATGAGCAGTTCTTC. The whole variable domain, remainder taken from reference TRBV18 and TRBJ2-1, is NAGVMQNPRHLVRRRGQEARLRCSPMKGHSHVYWYRQLPEEGLKFMVYLQKENIIDESGMPKERFSAEFPKEGPSILRIQQVVRGDSAAYFCASSRGQNSYNEQFFGPGTRLTVL.

The rearrangement links TRBV5-8 to TRBJ2-2; TRBD1 is a possible D gene (6 bases). Looked up from germline, CDR1 is SGHTS and CDR2 is YDEGEE. This CDR3 contains 14 residues. Trimming removed 4 bases at V and 6 bases at J, with 13 bases between. In DNA, the CDR3 is TGTGCCAGCAGCCCACAGGGTTCGGCCGGGGAGCTGTTTTTT. Translated, it gives CASSPQGSAGELFF.

In this sample, this clonotype turned up many times. The J gene is TRBJ2-7, the V gene TRBV18, with 8 bases lining up with TRBD1. V lost 6 bases to trimming and J lost 2 bases; unmatched junction nucleotides: 9. Germline V gene data show CDR1 as KGHSH and CDR2 as LQKENI. The CDR3 extends over 15 amino acids. CDR3: CASSQRQGTPYEQYF. The DNA for the CDR3 is TGTGCCAGCTCCCAACGACAGGGGACACCCTACGAGCAGTACTTC.